A few counts support the clone carrying this T cell receptor (beta chain). The antigen is not known. This sample stems from a study of T cells after yellow fever vaccination. Study-wide results and limits: Overall, a small share of clonotypes was seen in both CD4 and CD8 compartments. Secondary responses were weaker yet peaked faster, day 5 versus 15. Re-detected after boosting: most primary clones, approximately 97% of CD4 and roughly 90% of CD8.

Researchers made TCR cDNA using 5'RACE template switching, and this step added a universal primer site and UMIs. TCRdb passed the 5' RACE reads through MiXCR, listing each CDR3 protein once. The data hold about 310,000 distinct CDR3 sequences, with around 3.9% observed a single time. CDR1 is LNHDA and CDR2 is SQIVND in the germline V gene (reference sequence). The V end lost 7 bases, the J end lost 1 base, and 16 bases lay between the germline ends. The CDR3 is made up of 15 amino acids. The chain is built from TRBV19 and TRBJ1-1; D is uncertain. The sequencing here drew on PBMCs, taken on the day of the yellow fever booster vaccination. The source of this sequence is a man aged 18 to 29 who received the YFV17D yellow fever vaccine. CDR3 in DNA: TGTGCCAGTATATTAAAGGCGTCGTGGAACACTGAAGCTTTCTTT. Residues: CASILKASWNTEAFF.